These 24 T cell receptor beta chains originate from one sample sequenced in a study of blood T cell repertoires in COVID-19. The method was immunoSEQ multiplex PCR; TCRdb's version includes in-frame clones alone and lacks a portion of them. The sample has approximately 80,000 clones, under 90% seen once. Material: peripheral blood. The receptors stem from an older man with acute or convalescent COVID-19.

This chain uses TRBV10-3 with TRBJ2-1, with D possibly matching TRBD1 (6 bases). V lost 5 bases and J 6 bases, leaving 14 bases between the germline ends. Germline-derived CDR1 and CDR2 are ENHRY and SYGVKD. There are 14 residues in the CDR3. The CDR3 region has the DNA TGTGCCATCAGTCACCGGGACATCCCCAATGAGCAGTTCTTC. Its protein is CAISHRDIPNEQFF.

Only a few counts were recorded for this clone. The V and J genes are TRBV2 and TRBJ2-3, with 10 bases that match TRBD1. Germline lookup yields CDR1 SNHLY and CDR2 FYNNEI. V shed 6 bases and J 1 base; nucleotides not matched to a gene: 4. This CDR3 comprises 15 residues. As DNA, the CDR3 is TGTGCCAGCAGCCTTGGGACAGGGGGCACAGATACGCAGTATTTT. The encoded protein is CASSLGTGGTDTQYF.

This clone was detected only a few times. This chain joins TRBV5-5 and TRBJ2-2; D is possibly TRBD1 (5 bases). Trimming took off 2 bases at V and 0 bases at J, with 8 bases between the two ends. Germline CDR1 reads SGHKS; CDR2 reads YYEKEE (reference sequence). This CDR3 has 15 residues. The CDR3 nucleotides are TGTGCCAGCAGCTTAGGGGATACGAACACCGGGGAGCTGTTTTTT. This translates into CASSLGDTNTGELFF.

Only one count was recorded for this clone. The chain links TRBV5-1 to TRBJ2-3; 9 bases map to TRBD2. Germline values: CDR1 SGHRS, CDR2 YFSETQ. V was pared by 7 bases and J by 2 bases, with 5 bases of the junction left unmatched. The CDR3 covers 14 residues. The CDR3 DNA is TGCGCCAGCGCCAGCGGGAGGAACACAGATACGCAGTATTTT. This translates into CASASGRNTDTQYF.

This clone has a handful of counts. The chain uses TRBV27 and TRBJ1-2; 10 positions agree with TRBD1. V lost 6 bases, J lost 8 bases, and 15 bases stayed unmatched. The CDR3 is made up of 16 amino acids. Germline assignment: CDR1 MNHEY and CDR2 SMNVEV (reference sequence). The chain's CDR3 is CASSTFLRQGARGYTF. The DNA of the CDR3 is TGTGCCAGCAGCACCTTTCTTCGACAGGGGGCGCGAGGCTACACCTTC.

CDR3 in DNA: TGTGCCAGCTCACCCAATTACAGCCCGAACACTGAAGCTTTCTTT. Residues: CASSPNYSPNTEAFF. J is TRBJ1-1 and V is TRBV18; D ambiguous. The CDR3 sequence is 15 residues long. The V and J ends lost 3 bases and 1 base respectively, with 12 bases between them. CDR1 and CDR2 (germline): KGHSH, LQKENI.

This sequence joins TRBV5-1 and TRBJ2-5, with 8 bases that match TRBD1. Per germline, CDR1 SGHRS and CDR2 YFSETQ. The CDR3 extends over 15 amino acids. V shed 5 bases, J shed 2 bases, and the junction held 8 bases outside the gene matches. CDR3 coding DNA: TGCGCCAGCAGGGGTCAGGGGGCGCAACAAGAGACCCAGTACTTC. Its translation is CASRGQGAQQETQYF.

This clone was observed many times. The rearrangement joins TRBV5-4 to TRBJ2-7; TRBD2 agrees at 12 bases. Germline-derived CDR1 and CDR2 are SGHNT and YYREEE (reference sequence). CDR3 size: 13 residues. The J segment lost 7 bases and the V segment lost 2 bases, leaving 1 base of the junction unmatched. Here the CDR3 DNA reads TGTGCCAGCAGCTTAACTAGCGGGAGGGAGCAGTACTTC. Its translation is CASSLTSGREQYF.

The rearrangement uses TRBV9 and TRBJ2-5, with D maybe TRBD1 (6 bases). Germline CDR1 reads SGDLS; CDR2 reads YYNGEE. With 4 bases removed from V and 0 bases from J, the gap between germline ends came to 10 bases. This CDR3 is built from 14 residues. CDR3 sequence reads: CASSSGQNQETQYF. The CDR3 coding sequence is TGTGCCAGCAGCTCCGGACAGAACCAAGAGACCCAGTACTTC.

The V call is TRBV7-2, the J call TRBJ1-1; no firm D call. Trimming pared 0 bases from V and 3 bases from J, leaving 5 bases between. Germline lookup yields CDR1 SGHTA and CDR2 FQGNSA. The CDR3 consists of 13 residues. Here the CDR3 reads CASSLAEDTEAFF. CDR3 in DNA: TGTGCCAGCAGCTTAGCCGAGGACACTGAAGCTTTCTTT.

This rearrangement joins TRBV18 to TRBJ2-1; 7 bases agree with TRBD2. This CDR3 comprises 17 residues. Germline-derived CDR1 and CDR2 are KGHSH and LQKENI. The V and J ends lost 0 bases and 6 bases, in that order; junction bases with no gene match: 11. Written as DNA, the CDR3 is TGTGCCAGCTCACCACCGGGACTACACAATATAGGCAATGAGCAGTTCTTC. Residues: CASSPPGLHNIGNEQFF.

This CDR3 is CASSLSPSYYGYTF. CDR3 DNA: TGTGCCAGCAGTTTGAGTCCGAGCTATTATGGCTACACCTTC. This rearrangement joins TRBV27 to TRBJ1-2; D ambiguous. Trimming took off 3 bases at V and 5 bases at J, with 13 bases between the two ends. Germline CDR1 reads MNHEY; CDR2 reads SMNVEV (reference sequence). The CDR3 has 14 residues.

This chain links TRBV5-1 with TRBJ1-1; TRBD1 is a possible D gene (6 bases). V lost 4 bases to trimming and J lost 2 bases, with 12 bases between them. Germline assignment: CDR1 SGHRS and CDR2 YFSETQ. The CDR3 covers 14 residues. The CDR3 reads CASSPEGTNTEAFF. The DNA for the CDR3 is TGCGCCAGCAGCCCGGAAGGGACAAACACTGAAGCTTTCTTT.

The rearrangement joins TRBV30 to TRBJ2-7, with 8 nucleotides matching TRBD1. This CDR3 contains 13 residues. J lost 6 bases, V lost 5 bases, and 9 bases had no gene match. The germline V gene has CDR1 GTSNPN and CDR2 SVGIG (reference sequence). The CDR3 is CAWAGQGVGEQYF. The DNA for the CDR3 is TGTGCCTGGGCCGGACAGGGAGTAGGCGAGCAGTACTTC.

The chain has TRBV5-6 and TRBJ2-7; 8 bases map to TRBD2. V lost 5 bases to trimming and J lost 3 bases; unmatched junction nucleotides: 4. The CDR3 contains 13 residues. Per germline, CDR1 SGHDT and CDR2 YYEEEE. CDR3 in amino acids: CASSPTSVYEQYF. DNA for the CDR3: TGTGCCAGCAGTCCGACTAGCGTCTACGAGCAGTACTTC.

The gene calls are TRBV28 and TRBJ2-1; D gene uncertain. Germline loops: CDR1 MDHEN, CDR2 SYDVKM. The CDR3 contains 11 residues. The V end was cut by 3 bases, the J end by 9 bases, with 6 bases between. CDR3 residues: CASSFNSEQFF. CDR3 in DNA: TGTGCCAGCAGTTTTAATAGTGAGCAGTTCTTC.

This chain joins TRBV7-2 and TRBJ2-7; the D gene is possibly TRBD2 (5 bases). Trimming pared 1 base from V and 3 bases from J, leaving 10 bases between. The germline V gene encodes CDR1 SGHTA and CDR2 FQGNSA. CDR3 length: 14 amino acids. Here the CDR3 reads CASSLDPSYYEQYF. The CDR3 coding sequence is TGTGCCAGCAGCTTAGATCCTAGCTACTACGAGCAGTACTTC. Full variable domain (missing parts from reference TRBV7-2 and TRBJ2-7): GAGVSQSPSNKVTEKGKDVELRCDPISGHTALYWYRQSLGQGLEFLIYFQGNSAPDKSGLPSDRFSAERTGGSVSTLTIQRTQQEDSAVYLCASSLDPSYYEQYFGPGTRLTVT.

This clone was observed a single time. This rearrangement joins TRBV6-2 or TRBV6-3 to TRBJ1-1; 7 positions match TRBD1. The CDR3 contains 17 residues. In germline, CDR1 is MNHEY, CDR2 SVGEGT. The V gene end was trimmed by 6 bases and the J gene end by 0 bases; junction bases not matched to a gene: 13. CDR3 nucleotide sequence: TGTGCCAGCAGCCCCTTAGGCAGGGGGATAATGAACACTGAAGCTTTCTTT. Protein sequence: CASSPLGRGIMNTEAFF.

The chain joins TRBV18 to TRBJ2-1; D not resolved. Germline V gives CDR1 KGHSH, CDR2 LQKENI. The V gene lost 3 bases and the J gene lost 6 bases, with 9 bases spanning the gap. There are 13 residues in the CDR3. The CDR3 is CASSPPSSNEQFF. The CDR3 DNA reads TGTGCCAGCTCACCGCCTTCTAGCAATGAGCAGTTCTTC.

The chain has TRBV19 and TRBJ2-5; D unclear. Per germline, CDR1 LNHDA and CDR2 SQIVND (reference sequence). Trimming left V 4 bases short and J 1 base short, with 7 bases between. The CDR3 has 13 residues. CDR3 loop: CASSNQLQETQYF. CDR3 DNA sequence: TGTGCCAGTAGTAATCAACTCCAAGAGACCCAGTACTTC. Supplemented by reference TRBV19 and TRBJ2-5, the full variable domain reads DGGITQSPKYLFRKEGQNVTLSCEQNLNHDAMYWYRQDPGQGLRLIYYSQIVNDFQKGDIAEGYSVSREKKESFPLTVTSAQKNPTAFYLCASSNQLQETQYFGPGTRLLVL.

This clone was seen a handful of times. This chain uses TRBV18 with TRBJ1-5; 11 bases agree with TRBD1. The CDR3 extends over 14 amino acids. Per the germline V gene, CDR1 is KGHSH and CDR2 is LQKENI. The J segment lost 2 bases and the V segment lost 6 bases, leaving 0 bases of the junction unmatched. DNA of the CDR3: TGTGCCAGCTCGGGACAGGGGGGCAATCAGCCCCAGCATTTT. Translation gives CASSGQGGNQPQHF.

The gene calls are TRBV6-5 and TRBJ1-5; possible D gene TRBD1, 5 bases. The V gene's germline CDR1 is MNHEY and CDR2 SVGAGI. CDR3 length: 15 residues. The V gene lost 8 bases and the J gene lost 7 bases, with 21 bases spanning the gap. The DNA for the CDR3 is TGTGCCAGCGTCCTAATCGACAGCCAAAACCAGCCCCAGCATTTT. Encoded protein: CASVLIDSQNQPQHF.

This clone was picked up a small number of times. The J gene is TRBJ2-3, the V gene TRBV14, with 8 positions matching TRBD1. V lost 0 bases to trimming and J lost 3 bases; unmatched junction nucleotides: 8. Per germline, CDR1 SGHDN and CDR2 FVKESK. The CDR3 runs 17 residues. CDR3 in DNA: TGTGCCAGCAGCCAAGAAGGGGCAGGGGGCGAAACAGATACGCAGTATTTT. Its protein is CASSQEGAGGETDTQYF. Complete variable domain (other parts from reference TRBV14 and TRBJ2-3): EAGVTQFPSHSVIEKGQTVTLRCDPISGHDNLYWYRRVMGKEIKFLLHFVKESKQDESGMPNNRFLAERTGGTYSTLKVQPAELEDSGVYFCASSQEGAGGETDTQYFGPGTRLTVL.

This clone occurred a few times. The chain combines TRBV10-3 with TRBJ2-2, with TRBD1 matching 9 bases. The trim removed 4 bases at V and 3 bases at J, leaving 3 bases unmatched. Germline assignment: CDR1 ENHRY and CDR2 SYGVKD. The CDR3 is 15 residues long. This chain's CDR3 is CAISGRTGDTGELFF. In DNA, the CDR3 is TGTGCCATCAGTGGCCGGACAGGGGACACCGGGGAGCTGTTTTTT.